This T cell receptor (beta chain) was documented in a study of vaccination and CD4 T cells after COVID-19. Across the study: Overlapping spike pools from SARS-CoV-2 and HCoV-NL63, HCoV-OC43 and HCoV-229E served as culture stimuli. Study-wide findings and caveats: There was no significant change from roughly 21 to 40 median reactive clonotypes. Within the convalescent patients, a median about 85% of the SARS-CoV-2-reactive clones were ones that appeared only post-vaccination.

The Oncomine TCR Beta short-read assay was applied to DNA of cultured CD4+ T cells. In this case, cultured CD4+ T cells provided the extracted genomic DNA. MiXCR, applied by TCRdb to the PCR reads, yields one record per CDR3 protein. The sample shows roughly 15,000 distinct CDR3 sequences, 51% of them seen only once. In this sample, this clonotype turned up once. Its antigen is currently unknown. Sample treatment: approximately 9-day PBMC culture with coronavirus spike peptide pools or control peptides (ViraFEST assay). The receptor comes from a human donor who had recovered from COVID-19. Source material: CD4+ T cells from blood, cultured in vitro.

The CDR3 DNA is TGTGCCAGCAGCCAAGGACGGGCAGGGCGAGAGACCCAGTACTTC. Translated, it gives CASSQGRAGRETQYF. V usage is TRBV5-5 and J usage is TRBJ2-5, with D possibly TRBD1 on 5 matching bases. The V end lost 4 bases, the J end lost 4 bases, and 17 bases lay between the germline ends. Germline CDR1 SGHKS, CDR2 YYEKEE (reference sequence). This CDR3 comprises 15 residues.